The sequence of this T cell receptor (beta chain) was determined in a study of shared clonotypes between healthy human individuals. About this clone: Its specificity is unknown.

Profiled with immunoSEQ multiplex PCR; TCRdb holds only in-frame clones, not every one. This sample has roughly 2.4 million clones, with nearly 97% found just once. V lost 8 bases and J 1 base, leaving 8 bases between the germline ends. The CDR3 length is 13 residues. The germline V gene has CDR1 ENHRY and CDR2 SYGVKD. Study conclusions and caveats: Estimated richness values were generally larger in naive subsets than in memory subsets. The naive CD4 repertoires of a handful of donors were compared, and around 4.9% of clonotypes were shared.

Sample: naive CD4+ T cells sorted from blood. Subset meaning: CD45RA+ positively selected. This receptor was taken from a man aged 18 to 29 in good health. The chain uses TRBV10-3 and TRBJ1-4, with D unresolved. CDR3 DNA: TGTGCCATCCAGGCGGGAACTAATGAAAAACTGTTTTTT. Its translation: CAIQAGTNEKLFF.